The rows below give T cell receptor beta chains drawn from one sample of a study of Ad26.COV2.S vaccination and SARS-CoV-2 variants. Sequenced by immunoSEQ multiplex PCR; TCRdb stores in-frame clones only, minus some. This sample has 300,000 to 400,000 clones, with less than 90% found just once. Source: peripheral blood, taken in a trial of Ad26.COV2.S vaccine versus placebo. The source is a person between 18 and 60 years old who received the Ad26.COV2.S COVID-19 vaccine or a placebo. The CDR3 runs from the conserved cysteine through the conserved F or W. Fields, in order: J gene, CDR3 length, V gene, CDR3 protein.

TRBJ1-1 | 16 | TRBV13 | CASRAGDWDMNTEAFF
TRBJ2-1 | 13 | TRBV12-3/TRBV12-4 | CASDGGTADEQFF
TRBJ2-7 | 14 | TRBV15 | CATSSYGVSYEQYF
TRBJ1-4 | 16 | TRBV27 | CASSSSRRQGSEKLFF
TRBJ1-2 | 16 | TRBV6-5 | CASSLIPADSYYGYTF
TRBJ2-3 | 16 | TRBV4-1 | CASSQSSRVTTDTQYF
TRBJ2-7 | 12 | TRBV30 | CAWGQHQYEQYF
TRBJ1-5 | 14 | TRBV27 | CASSPGVRNQPQHF
TRBJ1-5 | 15 | TRBV5-4 | CASSLDAGPNQPQHF
TRBJ2-2 | 17 | TRBV2 | CASRITLQGMSTGELFF
TRBJ1-2 | 13 | TRBV9 | CASSPDGNYGYTF
TRBJ1-1 | 15 | TRBV5-8 | CASSFPGQKNTEAFF
TRBJ1-4 | 13 | TRBV7-9 | CASSPGGAAKLFF
TRBJ1-4 | 14 | TRBV7-9 | CASSPGWANEKLFF
TRBJ2-3 | 15 | TRBV5-5 | CASSLGALGTDTQYF
TRBJ2-7 | 13 | TRBV7-3 | CASSVSGGYEQYF
TRBJ2-1 | 19 | TRBV5-6 | CASSLNGRISGSSYNEQFF
TRBJ2-1 | 15 | TRBV4-1 | CASSQTSGGANEQFF
TRBJ1-2 | 16 | TRBV28 | CASTRTGGAQYRGYTF
TRBJ1-2 | 14 | TRBV19 | CASQKTGFNYGYTF
TRBJ1-5 | 15 | TRBV27 | CASSPDRFGNQPQHF
TRBJ1-1 | 14 | TRBV30 | CAWSVGHSNTEAFF
TRBJ2-7 | 15 | TRBV7-2 | CASSPDSGQAYEQYF
TRBJ2-3 | 14 | TRBV5-6 | CASSFGSNTDTQYF